Following are 21 T cell receptor beta chains from one sample sequenced in a study of CD8 T cells in ankylosing spondylitis. TCRdb recomputed calls from the 5' RACE reads with MiXCR, one row per CDR3 protein. Of some 130,000 distinct CDR3 sequences in the sample, approximately 10% are singletons; the top ten hold about 3.8%. What was sequenced was blood, either unsorted or a sorted T cell fraction (not recorded which). The receptor set was obtained from a female donor with ankylosing spondylitis or in good health (not recorded which).

This clonotype was recorded at least ten times. The J gene is TRBJ2-7, the V gene TRBV28; 8 positions match TRBD1. The germline gives CDR1 MDHEN, CDR2 SYDVKM. V was clipped by 5 bases and J by 5 bases; unmatched bases: 11. The CDR3 length is 15 residues. CDR3: CASSRIDRGDHEQYF. CDR3 coding DNA: TGTGCCAGCAGTCGAATCGACAGGGGTGATCACGAGCAGTACTTC.

This clonotype was detected many times. The chain employs TRBV27 and TRBJ2-2; no firm D call. Germline V CDR1 and CDR2: MNHEY, SMNVEV (reference sequence). Trimming took 2 bases from V and 5 from J, leaving 12 bases between them. The CDR3 loop spans 15 amino acids. CDR3 region: CASSLDPGPTGELFF. CDR3 nucleotides: TGTGCCAGCAGTTTAGATCCGGGTCCGACCGGGGAGCTGTTTTTT.

This clonotype showed up many times. CDR3 in DNA: TGCGCCAGCAGCTTGTTCGAGAAGATAGGCTACACCTTC. Protein product: CASSLFEKIGYTF. V usage is TRBV5-1 and J usage is TRBJ1-2; D remains ambiguous. V lost 1 base, J lost 8 bases, and 12 bases lay in between. The CDR3 has 13 residues. Looked up from germline, CDR1 is SGHRS and CDR2 is YFSETQ.

This clonotype was counted at least ten times. V is TRBV5-1 and J is TRBJ2-2, with 9 bases identical to TRBD1. The V gene end was trimmed by 4 bases and the J gene end by 4 bases; junction bases not matched to a gene: 8. CDR3 length: 16 amino acids. In germline, CDR1 is SGHRS, CDR2 YFSETQ. The CDR3 nucleotides are TGCGCCAGCAGCCCGGGGACAGGGATCTTCACCGGGGAGCTGTTTTTT. Encoded protein: CASSPGTGIFTGELFF.

This clonotype was seen a handful of times. This sequence joins TRBV11-2 and TRBJ2-2; D may be TRBD1 or TRBD2 (6 bases each). V was shortened by 1 base and J by 3 bases, with 12 bases between the two germline ends. Germline V CDR1 and CDR2: SGHAT, FQNNGV. The length of the CDR3 is 16 residues. The CDR3 nucleotides are TGTGCCAGCAGCTTAGTCGGGGGCCTTGACACCGGGGAGCTGTTTTTT. Its translation is CASSLVGGLDTGELFF.

This clonotype was detected only a few times. The rearrangement uses TRBV5-1 and TRBJ2-2, with 7 bases fitting TRBD2. The CDR3 extends over 16 amino acids. After removal of 4 bases from V and 0 bases from J, the junction contained 6 bases not matched to a gene. From germline, CDR1 is SGHRS and CDR2 YFSETQ. CDR3 sequence (DNA): TGCGCCAGCAGCGAAAGAGCGGGAACGAACACCGGGGAGCTGTTTTTT. Its translation: CASSERAGTNTGELFF.

This clonotype was found many times. This chain links TRBV9 with TRBJ2-5; the D is unclear. V gave up 3 bases and J gave up 5 bases, with 8 bases separating them. Germline assignment: CDR1 SGDLS and CDR2 YYNGEE. The CDR3 runs to 12 residues. The DNA of the CDR3 is TGTGCCAGCAGCGATAGGAGCGAGACCCAGTACTTC. It specifies CASSDRSETQYF.

The genes are TRBV5-6 and TRBJ2-1; 9 bases match TRBD2. Per germline, CDR1 SGHDT and CDR2 YYEEEE. The CDR3 runs to 15 residues. V lost 1 base, J lost 8 bases, and 7 bases stayed unmatched. The CDR3, as DNA: TGTGCCAGCAGCTTGCGCCTAGCGGGGCCCCATGAGCAGTTCTTC. Translated: CASSLRLAGPHEQFF. Using reference TRBV5-6 and TRBJ2-1 for the parts outside the CDR3, the full variable domain is DAGVTQSPTHLIKTRGQQVTLRCSPKSGHDTVSWYQQALGQGPQFIFQYYEEEERQRGNFPDRFSGHQFPNYSSELNVNALLLGDSALYLCASSLRLAGPHEQFFGPGTRLTVL.

There are many counts of this clonotype. This chain links TRBV6-2 or TRBV6-3 with TRBJ1-2, with TRBD1 matching over 7 bases. Losses at the gene ends were 6 bases for V and 1 base for J; bases not matched to a gene: 5. Germline V gene sequence: CDR1 MNHEY, CDR2 SVGEGT. The CDR3 consists of 14 residues. CDR3 protein: CASRRDSYNYGYTF. The CDR3, as DNA: TGTGCCAGCAGACGGGACAGCTATAACTATGGCTACACCTTC.

This clonotype was picked up many times. The J gene is TRBJ1-5, the V gene TRBV7-2; D gene unclear. Germline V CDR1 and CDR2: SGHTA, FQGNSA. This CDR3 has 13 residues. Trimming cost V 3 bases and J 3 bases, with 6 bases left between them. The CDR3 loop is CASSFRDNQPQHF. The DNA for the CDR3 is TGTGCCAGCAGCTTCCGGGACAATCAGCCCCAGCATTTT.

This chain uses TRBV6-2 or TRBV6-3 with TRBJ1-2; 7 bases align to TRBD1. V lost 5 bases, J lost 2 bases, and 11 bases stayed unmatched. The CDR3 covers 16 residues. CDR1 MNHEY and CDR2 SVGEGT come from the germline V gene. The CDR3 here is CASSGQAPFLNYGYTF. The CDR3, as DNA: TGTGCCAGCAGTGGACAGGCGCCCTTTCTCAACTATGGCTACACCTTC.

This clonotype was observed a few times. The chain has TRBV6-6 and TRBJ1-2; D is uncertain. V lost 2 bases and J lost 2, with 6 bases in between. Per the germline V gene, CDR1 is MNHNY and CDR2 is SVGAGI (reference sequence). The CDR3 length is 13 residues. The CDR3: CASSYEENYGYTF. CDR3 nucleotide sequence: TGTGCCAGCAGTTACGAAGAGAACTATGGCTACACCTTC.

This clonotype was observed many times. The V gene is TRBV5-1, the J gene TRBJ2-1; D not resolved. Deletions cut 2 bases from V and 0 bases from J, with 12 bases between. The CDR3 sequence is 16 residues long. Germline-derived CDR1 and CDR2 are SGHRS and YFSETQ. The CDR3 DNA reads TGCGCCAGCAGCTTAGGATACCCGAGCTCCTACAATGAGCAGTTCTTC. This sequence encodes CASSLGYPSSYNEQFF.

Note on this clonotype: Germline and junction disagree at one end, which may indicate a read error. The V gene is TRBV7-6, the J gene TRBJ2-2, with D uncertain. CDR1 SGHVS and CDR2 FNYEAQ come from the germline V gene. CDR3 size: 12 residues. CDR3 sequence reads: CVSSLGTGELFF. CDR3 coding DNA: TGTGTCAGCAGCTTGGGGACCGGGGAGCTGTTTTTT.

The rearrangement joins TRBV12-3 or TRBV12-4 to TRBJ2-5; 11 positions agree with TRBD2. V dropped 6 bases and J dropped 0; count of bases not matched to a gene: 6. The CDR3 consists of 16 residues. The CDR3 DNA reads TGTGCCAGCAGCAGGTCTAGCGGGAGGTACCAAGAGACCCAGTACTTC. Translation: CASSRSSGRYQETQYF.

This clonotype has a count of ten or more. V usage is TRBV29-1 and J usage is TRBJ2-2; 13 bases are a match to TRBD2. The germline V gene has CDR1 SQVTM and CDR2 ANQGSEA. This CDR3 region has 17 residues. With V trimmed by 2 bases and J by 5 bases, 8 bases remained unmatched. CDR3 sequence (DNA): TGCAGCGTTGAATACACTAGCGGGAGGGCCGGAACCGGGGAGCTGTTTTTT. It specifies CSVEYTSGRAGTGELFF.

This clonotype has at least ten counts. The chain employs TRBV20-1 and TRBJ1-3; D might be TRBD1 (6 bases). The CDR3 runs to 15 residues. The germline V gene encodes CDR1 DFQATT and CDR2 SNEGSKA (reference sequence). Trimming took off 6 bases at V and 3 bases at J, with 18 bases between the two ends. CDR3 residues: CSARNRDSRGNTIYF. The CDR3 DNA reads as TGCAGTGCCCGGAACAGGGATTCTCGTGGAAACACCATATATTTT.

This clonotype was recorded at least ten times. The gene calls are TRBV20-1 and TRBJ2-1; TRBD2 matches at 11 bases. The V gene end was trimmed by 6 bases and the J gene end by 6 bases; junction bases not matched to a gene: 7. This CDR3 region has 14 residues. The germline gives CDR1 DFQATT, CDR2 SNEGSKA (reference sequence). DNA for the CDR3: TGCAGTGCAGAACTAGCGGGAGACGGCAATGAGCAGTTCTTC. It encodes CSAELAGDGNEQFF.

In this sample, this clonotype turned up many times. The chain uses TRBV15 and TRBJ1-3; 7 bases are a match to TRBD1. The CDR3 totals 17 residues. CDR1 and CDR2 (germline): LNHNV, YYDKDF (reference sequence). J lost 0 bases, V lost 1 base, and 6 bases had no gene match. CDR3 sequence reads: CATSRGADRTSGNTIYF. In DNA form, the CDR3 reads TGTGCCACCAGCAGAGGTGCGGACAGGACCTCTGGAAACACCATATATTTT. The entire variable domain, with the rest obtained from reference TRBV15 and TRBJ1-3, is as follows: DAMVIQNPRYQVTQFGKPVTLSCSQTLNHNVMYWYQQKSSQAPKLLFHYYDKDFNNEADTPDNFQSRRPNTSFCFLDIRSPGLGDTAMYLCATSRGADRTSGNTIYFGEGSWLTVV.

This clonotype was seen a few times. CDR3 sequence: CSAIPIPQETQYF. The DNA for the CDR3 is TGCAGTGCTATACCCATACCCCAAGAGACCCAGTACTTC. The chain is built from TRBV20-1 and TRBJ2-5; D ambiguous. Per the germline V gene, CDR1 is DFQATT and CDR2 is SNEGSKA (reference sequence). V was shortened by 4 bases and J by 1 base, with 10 bases between the two germline ends. This CDR3 region has 13 residues.

In nucleotides, the CDR3 is TGTGCCACCAGCAGGGACAGCGGCATTCAGTACTTC. It encodes CATSRDSGIQYF. J is TRBJ2-4 and V is TRBV15, with D possibly TRBD1 on 6 matching bases. Trimming pared 3 bases from V and 9 bases from J, leaving 9 bases between. CDR3 length equals 12 residues. Germline values: CDR1 LNHNV, CDR2 YYDKDF (reference sequence).